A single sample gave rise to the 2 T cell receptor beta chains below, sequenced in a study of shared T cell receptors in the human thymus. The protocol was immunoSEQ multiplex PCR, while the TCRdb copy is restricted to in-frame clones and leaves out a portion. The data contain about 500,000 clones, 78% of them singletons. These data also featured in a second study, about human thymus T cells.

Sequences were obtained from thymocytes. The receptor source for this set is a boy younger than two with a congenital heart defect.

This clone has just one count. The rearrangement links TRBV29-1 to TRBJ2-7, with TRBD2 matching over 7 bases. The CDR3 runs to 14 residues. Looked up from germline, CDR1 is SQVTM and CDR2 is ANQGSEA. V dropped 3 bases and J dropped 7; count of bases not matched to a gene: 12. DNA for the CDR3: TGCAGCGTTGAGAGGTGGGAGGGCCTAGGAGAGCAGTACTTC. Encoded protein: CSVERWEGLGEQYF.

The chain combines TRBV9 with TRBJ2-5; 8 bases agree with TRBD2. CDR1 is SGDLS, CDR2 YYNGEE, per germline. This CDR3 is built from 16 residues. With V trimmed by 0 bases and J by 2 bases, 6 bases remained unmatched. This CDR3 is CASSVGTSPDQETQYF. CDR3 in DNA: TGTGCCAGCAGCGTAGGGACTAGCCCGGATCAAGAGACCCAGTACTTC.